The present TCR beta chain was sequenced within a study of cytomegalovirus exposure and HLA in healthy donors. Study outcomes and limitations: An analysis was carried out at a later point. It showed that HLA-associated TCR beta chains were more clonally expanded than equally common non-associated chains. Segments of the TCR beta V type were, in most cases, productive about 87% or about 30% of the time in an earlier analysis. Investigators reported about 160 TCR beta chains as tied to cytomegalovirus.

This CDR3 contains 16 residues. The V gene's germline CDR1 is SGHRS and CDR2 YFSETQ. V trimming: 4 bases; J trimming: 5 bases; junction bases outside the gene matches: 10. PCR used 60 Vbeta primers and 13 Jbeta primers. Assay: immunoSEQ multiplex PCR; the TCRdb copy retains only in-frame clones and omits some. This table holds about 170,000 clones, about 59% found once. This clone was counted once. Its matching antigen is unknown. This sequence originates from a man aged 35-49 years in good health and CMV-seronegative. The chain employs TRBV5-1 and TRBJ2-1; 9 bases are a match to TRBD1. The source material was PBMCs. CDR3 sequence reads: CASSGGQGMSNNEQFF. In nucleotides, the CDR3 is TGCGCCAGCAGCGGGGGACAGGGTATGTCCAACAATGAGCAGTTCTTC. The entire variable domain, with the rest obtained from reference TRBV5-1 and TRBJ2-1, is as follows: KAGVTQTPRYLIKTRGQQVTLSCSPISGHRSVSWYQQTPGQGLQFLFEYFSETQRNKGNFPGRFSGRQFSNSRSEMNVSTLELGDSALYLCASSGGQGMSNNEQFFGPGTRLTVL.